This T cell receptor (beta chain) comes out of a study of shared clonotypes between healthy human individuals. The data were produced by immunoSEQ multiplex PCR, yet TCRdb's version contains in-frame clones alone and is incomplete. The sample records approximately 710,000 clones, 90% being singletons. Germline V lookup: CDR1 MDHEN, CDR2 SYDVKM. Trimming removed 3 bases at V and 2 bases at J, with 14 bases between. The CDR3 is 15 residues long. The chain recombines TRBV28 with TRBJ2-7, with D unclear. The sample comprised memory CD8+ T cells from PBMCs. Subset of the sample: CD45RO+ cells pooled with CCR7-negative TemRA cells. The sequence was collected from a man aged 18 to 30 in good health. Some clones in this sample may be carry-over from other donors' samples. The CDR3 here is CASSFSSFPAYEQYF. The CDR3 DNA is TGTGCCAGCAGTTTCAGCAGCTTTCCAGCCTACGAGCAGTACTTC.